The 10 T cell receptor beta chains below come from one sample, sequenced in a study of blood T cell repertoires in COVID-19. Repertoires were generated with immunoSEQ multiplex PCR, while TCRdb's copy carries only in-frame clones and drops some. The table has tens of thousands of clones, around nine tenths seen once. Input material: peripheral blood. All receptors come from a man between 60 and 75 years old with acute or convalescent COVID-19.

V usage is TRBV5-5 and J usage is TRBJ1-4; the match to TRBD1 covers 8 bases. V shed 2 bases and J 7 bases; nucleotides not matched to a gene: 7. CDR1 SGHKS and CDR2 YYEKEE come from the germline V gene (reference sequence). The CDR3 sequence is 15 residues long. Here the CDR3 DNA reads TGTGCCAGCAGCTTCATTCCAGGGACAGGTGAAAAACTGTTTTTT. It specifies CASSFIPGTGEKLFF.

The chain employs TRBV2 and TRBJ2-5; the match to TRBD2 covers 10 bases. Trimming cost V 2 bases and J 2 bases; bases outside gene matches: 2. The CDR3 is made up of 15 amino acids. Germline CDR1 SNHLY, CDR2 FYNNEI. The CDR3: CASSETSGIQETQYF. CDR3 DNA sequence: TGTGCCAGCAGTGAAACTAGCGGGATACAAGAGACCCAGTACTTC.

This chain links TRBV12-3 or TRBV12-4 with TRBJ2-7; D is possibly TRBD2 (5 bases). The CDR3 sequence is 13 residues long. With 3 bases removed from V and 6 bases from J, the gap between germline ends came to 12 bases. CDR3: CASSFRRGPEQYF. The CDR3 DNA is TGTGCCAGCAGTTTTAGGAGAGGGCCCGAGCAGTACTTC.

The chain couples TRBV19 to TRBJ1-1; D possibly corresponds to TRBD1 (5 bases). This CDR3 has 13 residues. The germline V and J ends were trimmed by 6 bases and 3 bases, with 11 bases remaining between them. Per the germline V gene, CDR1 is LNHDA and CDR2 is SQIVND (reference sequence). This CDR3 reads CASRWGMDTEAFF. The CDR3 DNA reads TGTGCCAGTAGATGGGGCATGGACACTGAAGCTTTCTTT.

The CDR3 sequence: CASSSPSLGEKLFF. The DNA of the CDR3 is TGTGCCAGCAGCTCCCCAAGCCTTGGTGAAAAACTGTTTTTT. V is TRBV28 and J is TRBJ1-4; D not certain. The CDR3 is made up of 14 amino acids. V was pared by 6 bases and J by 7 bases, with 15 bases between. CDR1 is MDHEN and CDR2 is SYDVKM in the germline V gene.

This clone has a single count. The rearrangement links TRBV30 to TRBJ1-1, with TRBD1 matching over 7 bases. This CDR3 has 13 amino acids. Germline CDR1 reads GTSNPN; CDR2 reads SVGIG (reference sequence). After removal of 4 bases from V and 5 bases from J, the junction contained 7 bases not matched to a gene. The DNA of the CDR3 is TGTGCCTGGATTGTGTCAGGGGGAACTGAAGCTTTCTTT. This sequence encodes CAWIVSGGTEAFF.

CDR3 amino acids: CASSRRDTEAFF. In nucleotides, the CDR3 is TGTGCCAGCAGTCGGCGGGACACTGAAGCTTTCTTT. The chain has TRBV6-5 and TRBJ1-1, with D unclear. This CDR3 is built from 12 residues. In germline, CDR1 is MNHEY, CDR2 SVGAGI. V was clipped by 5 bases and J by 3 bases, with 7 bases between them.

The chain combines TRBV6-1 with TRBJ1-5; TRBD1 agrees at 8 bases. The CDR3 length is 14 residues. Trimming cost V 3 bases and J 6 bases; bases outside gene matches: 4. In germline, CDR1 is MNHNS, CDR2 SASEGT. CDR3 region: CASSDRGRGQPQHF. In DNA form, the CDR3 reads TGTGCCAGCAGTGACAGGGGGCGCGGTCAGCCCCAGCATTTT.

Here the CDR3 DNA reads TGCGCCAGCAGCGAACGTAGCGGGGGCTACAATGAGCAGTTCTTC. Its protein product is CASSERSGGYNEQFF. The chain recombines TRBV5-1 with TRBJ2-1; 9 bases are a match to TRBD2. V was clipped by 4 bases and J by 3 bases; unmatched bases: 5. CDR3 length: 15 amino acids. Germline CDR1 is SGHRS and CDR2 is YFSETQ.

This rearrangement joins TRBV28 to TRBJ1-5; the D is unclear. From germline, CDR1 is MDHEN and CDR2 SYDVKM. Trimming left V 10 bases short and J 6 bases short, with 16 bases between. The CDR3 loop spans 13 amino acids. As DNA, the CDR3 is TGTGCCACCTCGTGGGGTGGAGGTCAGCCCCAGCATTTT. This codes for CATSWGGGQPQHF.